Below, 20 T cell receptor beta chains from the same sample are listed, as sequenced in a study of monozygotic twins with inflammatory bowel disease. TCRdb reanalyzed the 5' RACE reads and collapses them to one entry per CDR3 protein, without DNA. Recorded here are about 450,000 distinct CDR3 sequences; the top ten clones represent about 2.3%. Sequencing was performed on blood. These receptor sequences come from a human donor with ulcerative colitis or Crohn's disease, or a healthy co-twin of an affected twin (not recorded which).

The chain links TRBV25-1 to TRBJ1-6. This CDR3 comprises 15 residues. The germline gives CDR1 MGHDK, CDR2 SYGVNS. CDR3 amino acids: CASSESRGTNSPLHF.

The V and J genes are TRBV7-9 and TRBJ2-7; the D call from TCRdb, TRBD2, cannot be confirmed without DNA. The V gene's germline CDR1 is SEHNR and CDR2 FQNEAQ (reference sequence). The CDR3 sequence is 15 residues long. This chain's CDR3 is CASSLPSGLNYEQYF.

This chain links TRBV6-6 with TRBJ2-1; TCRdb names TRBD2, which stays unverified in the absence of DNA. Germline values: CDR1 MNHNY, CDR2 SVGAGI (reference sequence). The CDR3 has 11 amino acids. The CDR3 is CASSGGTRGFF.

V gene TRBV7-9 combines with J gene TRBJ2-1; TCRdb designates TRBD1, a call that cannot be tested without DNA. Germline V CDR1 and CDR2: SEHNR, FQNEAQ (reference sequence). There are 14 residues in the CDR3. CDR3 region: CASSLELRGNEQFF.

This chain connects TRBV7-9 to TRBJ2-3; absent DNA, TCRdb's TRBD2 call cannot be checked. The CDR3 extends over 15 amino acids. The germline V gene has CDR1 SEHNR and CDR2 FQNEAQ (reference sequence). CDR3 sequence reads: CASSLPAGGADTQYF.

The V gene is TRBV20-1, the J gene TRBJ2-5; the D call of TRBD1 rests on TCRdb alone, since no DNA is present to check it. This CDR3 spans 15 amino acids. CDR1 is DFQATT, CDR2 SNEGSKA, per germline (reference sequence). CDR3: CSASGGTGREETQYF.

The rearrangement uses TRBV6-2 or TRBV6-3 and TRBJ1-5. The CDR3 totals 12 residues. Germline values: CDR1 MNHEY, CDR2 SVGEGT. The CDR3 reads CASSYSGSPQHF.

The chain joins TRBV7-2 to TRBJ2-1. CDR1 is SGHTA, CDR2 FQGNSA, per germline. The CDR3 has 15 residues. CDR3 protein: CASGSTLDRYNEQFF.

The gene calls are TRBV4-3 and TRBJ1-1; TCRdb proposes TRBD1, but this gene call is untestable without DNA. This CDR3 has 16 residues. Germline V gene data show CDR1 as LGHNA and CDR2 as YSLEER. CDR3 region: CASSQGWRQGDTEAFF.

The chain recombines TRBV6-1 with TRBJ2-2. The CDR3 runs 14 residues. Germline V CDR1 and CDR2: MNHNS, SASEGT. CDR3 region: CASNQGANTGELFF.

V usage is TRBV27 and J usage is TRBJ2-1; the TCRdb call, TRBD2, lacks DNA for checking. CDR3 length: 14 amino acids. Germline lookup yields CDR1 MNHEY and CDR2 SMNVEV (reference sequence). This CDR3 reads CASTIAGGAFEQFF.

The chain is built from TRBV6-2 or TRBV6-3 and TRBJ2-1; there is no DNA to check the TCRdb D call of TRBD2. From germline, CDR1 is MNHEY and CDR2 SVGEGT. The CDR3 covers 14 residues. This CDR3 is CASRVGLASHEQFF.

This chain uses TRBV27 with TRBJ1-5; TCRdb's assignment of TRBD1 cannot be checked, as there is no DNA. This CDR3 is 15 amino acids long. Germline V CDR1 and CDR2: MNHEY, SMNVEV (reference sequence). CDR3 residues: CASSPEGGLGQPQHF.

The rearrangement joins TRBV3-1 to TRBJ2-7; the TRBD2 assignment by TCRdb is unverifiable without DNA. The germline V gene encodes CDR1 LGHDT and CDR2 YNNKEL (reference sequence). This CDR3 is 15 amino acids long. CDR3 residues: CASSFSGSVSYEQYF.

CDR3 sequence: CASTTGRENSPLHF. The chain employs TRBV6-6 and TRBJ1-6; the D call from TCRdb, TRBD1, cannot be confirmed without DNA. The CDR3 runs to 14 residues. CDR1 is MNHNY and CDR2 is SVGAGI in the germline V gene (reference sequence).

The rearrangement links TRBV5-8 to TRBJ2-7; the D call from TCRdb, TRBD1, cannot be confirmed without DNA. The CDR3 sequence is 15 residues long. Germline V lookup: CDR1 SGHTS, CDR2 YDEGEE. The CDR3 loop is CASSLAGVGSYEQYF.

V gene TRBV7-8 combines with J gene TRBJ2-4; TCRdb selects TRBD1, and the lack of DNA leaves this call unchecked. The CDR3 length is 14 residues. Germline CDR1 is SGHVS and CDR2 is FQNEAQ. The CDR3 loop reads CASSSDRAKNIQYF.

The chain uses TRBV5-1 and TRBJ1-1. Looked up from germline, CDR1 is SGHRS and CDR2 is YFSETQ. The CDR3 contains 13 residues. The CDR3 reads CASSIHLNTEAFF.

The gene calls are TRBV5-4 and TRBJ1-1; the D call from TCRdb, TRBD1, cannot be confirmed without DNA. The CDR3 is 12 amino acids. Germline assignment: CDR1 SGHNT and CDR2 YYREEE (reference sequence). CDR3 region: CASSFRGTEAFF.

This sequence joins TRBV10-2 and TRBJ2-7; TCRdb's D call, TRBD2, is unchecked because there is no DNA. Germline V gene lookup returns CDR1 WSHSY and CDR2 SAAADI. The length of the CDR3 is 14 residues. The CDR3 region is CASGRLAGPYEQYF.